This is a list of T cell receptor beta chains from one sample in a study of OX40 agonist ivuxolimab in advanced cancers. TCRdb's copy holds only in-frame clones and misses some; the assay was immunoSEQ multiplex PCR. The table includes roughly 56,000 clones, around 88% detected once. The sample in question was CD4+ or CD8+ T cells sorted from blood, obtained in a trial of the OX40 agonist ivuxolimab. The receptors originated from an adult with an advanced solid tumor such as melanoma, head and neck, liver or kidney cancer. Both conserved end residues are part of each CDR3. A D gene is named only where the DNA matches it firmly. The size field is filled for only some rows; it gives once, few, many or a size class.

size	V	length	D	J	CDR3	DNA
.	TRBV5-1	17	.	TRBJ2-2	CASSLEALVGGTGELFF	TGCGCCAGCAGCTTGGAGGCTCTAGTGGGGGGTACCGGGGAGCTGTTTTTT
.	TRBV5-4	16	.	TRBJ1-1	CASSQGGTGWLTEAFF	TGTGCCAGCAGCCAAGGTGGGACCGGGTGGTTGACTGAAGCTTTCTTT
.	TRBV18	13	.	TRBJ2-7	CASSPGTSYEQYF	TGTGCCAGCTCACCCGGGACGTCCTACGAGCAGTACTTC
.	TRBV30	14	TRBD2	TRBJ2-6	CASGGNSEANVLTF	TGTGCCTCCGGGGGGAACTCTGAGGCCAACGTCCTGACTTTC
.	TRBV7-3	15	.	TRBJ1-1	CASSLHGRGLSEAFF	TGTGCCAGCAGCTTACACGGACGGGGGCTCTCTGAAGCTTTCTTT
.	TRBV21-1	9	.	TRBJ1-1	CASSQEAFF	TGTGCCAGCAGCCAAGAAGCTTTCTTT
.	TRBV6-6	15	TRBD2	TRBJ2-7	CASSYSTSGYYEQYF	TGTGCCAGCAGTTACTCGACTAGCGGATACTACGAGCAGTACTTC
once	TRBV2	17	TRBD2	TRBJ2-4	CASSEIVAGAHKNIQYF	TGTGCCAGCAGTGAAATCGTGGCGGGAGCCCACAAAAACATTCAGTACTTC
.	TRBV9	13	.	TRBJ1-1	CASSVDGQTEAFF	TGTGCCAGCAGCGTAGACGGACAGACTGAAGCTTTCTTT
.	TRBV5-8	15	.	TRBJ1-4	CASSLRRRAKEKLFF	TGTGCCAGCAGCTTGAGGCGCAGGGCTAAGGAAAAACTGTTTTTT
.	TRBV30	13	.	TRBJ1-1	CACQDGMNTEAFF	TGTGCCTGTCAGGACGGCATGAACACTGAAGCTTTCTTT
.	TRBV18	11	.	TRBJ2-7	CASSPRNEQYF	TGTGCCAGCTCACCACGAAACGAGCAGTACTTC
.	TRBV5-1	16	.	TRBJ2-1	CASSLDGLGSYNEQFF	TGCGCCAGCAGCTTGGATGGCCTCGGGTCTTACAATGAGCAGTTCTTC